This TCR beta chain came from a study of T cell repertoires in cytomegalovirus infection. This clonotype was seen at least ten times. What it binds is not known. Points from the study as a whole: Carriage of CMV together with the relevant HLA was identifiable through cumulative public TCR beta family frequency.

This CDR3 comprises 14 residues. Germline V gene sequence: CDR1 SGHVS, CDR2 FQNEAQ. The junction had 3 bases not matched to a gene; V was cut back by 1 base and J by 5 bases. Each CDR3 protein gets one entry after TCRdb re-called the reads with MiXCR. The sample records some 600,000 distinct CDR3 sequences, roughly a quarter being singletons. The J gene is TRBJ2-3, the V gene TRBV7-8; 7 nucleotides align to TRBD2. The sample taken for sequencing was CD8+ T cells from PBMCs. The origin of this receptor is a human donor in good health (CMV status not recorded). Some clones in this sample may be carry-over from other donors' samples. This CDR3 is CASSLVAGVDTQYF. CDR3 sequence (DNA): TGTGCCAGCAGCTTAGTTGCGGGGGTAGATACGCAGTATTTT.